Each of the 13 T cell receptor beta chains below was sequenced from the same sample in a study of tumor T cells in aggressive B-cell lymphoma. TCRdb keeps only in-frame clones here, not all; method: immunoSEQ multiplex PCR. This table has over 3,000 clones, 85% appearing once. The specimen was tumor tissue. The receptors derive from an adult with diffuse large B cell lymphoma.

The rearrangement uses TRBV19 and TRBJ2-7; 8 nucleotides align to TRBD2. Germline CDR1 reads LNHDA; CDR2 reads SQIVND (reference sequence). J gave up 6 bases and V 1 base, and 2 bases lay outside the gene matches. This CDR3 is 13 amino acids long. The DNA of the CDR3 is TGTGCCAGTAGTATAGGTCTAGCGGGCGAGCAGTACTTC. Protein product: CASSIGLAGEQYF.

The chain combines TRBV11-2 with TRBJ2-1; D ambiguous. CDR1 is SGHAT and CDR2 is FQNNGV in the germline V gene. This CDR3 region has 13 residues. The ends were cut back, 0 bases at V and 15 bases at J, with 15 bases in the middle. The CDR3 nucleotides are TGTGCCAGCAGCTTAGATCTTGGAGACCCCGGGTTCTTC. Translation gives CASSLDLGDPGFF. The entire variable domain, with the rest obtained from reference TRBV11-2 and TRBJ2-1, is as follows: EAGVAQSPRYKIIEKRQSVAFWCNPISGHATLYWYQQILGQGPKLLIQFQNNGVVDDSQLPKDRFSAERLKGVDSTLKIQPAKLEDSAVYLCASSLDLGDPGFFGPGTRLTVL.

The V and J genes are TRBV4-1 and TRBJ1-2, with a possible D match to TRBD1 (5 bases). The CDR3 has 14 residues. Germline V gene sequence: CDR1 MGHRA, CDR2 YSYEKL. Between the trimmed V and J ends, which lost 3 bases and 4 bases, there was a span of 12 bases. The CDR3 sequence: CASSQPGNSYGYTF. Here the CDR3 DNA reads TGCGCCAGCAGCCAGCCAGGGAATTCCTATGGCTACACCTTC.

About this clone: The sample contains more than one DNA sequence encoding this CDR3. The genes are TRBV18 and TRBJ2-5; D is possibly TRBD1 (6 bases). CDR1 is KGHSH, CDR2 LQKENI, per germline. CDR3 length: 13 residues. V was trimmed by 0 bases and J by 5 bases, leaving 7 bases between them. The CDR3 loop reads CASSPPGAETQYF. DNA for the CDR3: TGTGCCAGCTCACCACCGGGGGCCGAGACCCAGTACTTC.

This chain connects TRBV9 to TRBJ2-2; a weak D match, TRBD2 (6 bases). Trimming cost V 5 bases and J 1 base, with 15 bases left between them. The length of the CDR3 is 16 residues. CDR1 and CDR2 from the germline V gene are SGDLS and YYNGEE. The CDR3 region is CASRSRRLENTGELFF. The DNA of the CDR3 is TGTGCCAGCAGGTCTCGGAGACTAGAGAACACCGGGGAGCTGTTTTTT.

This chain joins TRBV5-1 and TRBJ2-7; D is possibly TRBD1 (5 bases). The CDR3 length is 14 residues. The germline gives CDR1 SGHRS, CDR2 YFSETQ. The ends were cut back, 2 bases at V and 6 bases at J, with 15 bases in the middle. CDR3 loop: CASSLKAGQAEQYF. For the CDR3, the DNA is TGCGCCAGCAGCTTAAAGGCAGGGCAGGCCGAGCAGTACTTC. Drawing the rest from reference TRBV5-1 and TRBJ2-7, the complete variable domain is KAGVTQTPRYLIKTRGQQVTLSCSPISGHRSVSWYQQTPGQGLQFLFEYFSETQRNKGNFPGRFSGRQFSNSRSEMNVSTLELGDSALYLCASSLKAGQAEQYFGPGTRLTVT.

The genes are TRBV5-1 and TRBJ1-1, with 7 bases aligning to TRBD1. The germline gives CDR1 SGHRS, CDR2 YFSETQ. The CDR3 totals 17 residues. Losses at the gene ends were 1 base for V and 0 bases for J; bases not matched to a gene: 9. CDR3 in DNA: TGCGCCAGCAGCTTGAGGTTCTCGGGACAGTTGAACACTGAAGCTTTCTTT. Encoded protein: CASSLRFSGQLNTEAFF.

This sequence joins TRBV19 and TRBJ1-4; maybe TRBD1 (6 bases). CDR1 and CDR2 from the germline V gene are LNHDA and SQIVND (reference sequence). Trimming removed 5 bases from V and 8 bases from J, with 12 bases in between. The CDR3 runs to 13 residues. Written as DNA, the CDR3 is TGTGCCAGTAGTGTCGGCAGGGGAGAAAAACTGTTTTTT. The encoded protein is CASSVGRGEKLFF.

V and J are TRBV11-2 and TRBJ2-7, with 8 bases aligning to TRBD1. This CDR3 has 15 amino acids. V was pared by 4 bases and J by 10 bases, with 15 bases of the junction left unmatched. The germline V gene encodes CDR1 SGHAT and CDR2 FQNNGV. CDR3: CASSSPRQGTLAQYF. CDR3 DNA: TGTGCCAGCAGCTCCCCTCGACAGGGGACCCTGGCCCAGTACTTC.

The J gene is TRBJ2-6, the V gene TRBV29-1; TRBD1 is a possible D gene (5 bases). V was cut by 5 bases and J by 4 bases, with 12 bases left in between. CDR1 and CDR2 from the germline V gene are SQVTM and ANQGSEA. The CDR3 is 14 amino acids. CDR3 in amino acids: CSVPRASGANVLTF. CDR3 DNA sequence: TGCAGCGTTCCCAGGGCAAGCGGGGCCAACGTCCTGACTTTC.

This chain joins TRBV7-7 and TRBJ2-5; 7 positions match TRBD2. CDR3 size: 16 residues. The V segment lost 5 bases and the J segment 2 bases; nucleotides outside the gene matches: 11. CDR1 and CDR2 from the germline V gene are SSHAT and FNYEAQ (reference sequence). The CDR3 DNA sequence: TGTGCCAGCAGCCCGCTTGTGGGGGGGTATCAAGAGACCCAGTACTTC. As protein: CASSPLVGGYQETQYF.

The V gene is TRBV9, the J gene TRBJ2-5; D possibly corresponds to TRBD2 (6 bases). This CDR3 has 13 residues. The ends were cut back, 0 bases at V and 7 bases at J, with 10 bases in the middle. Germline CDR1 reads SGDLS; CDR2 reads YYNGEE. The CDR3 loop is CASSVARGGTQYF. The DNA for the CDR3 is TGTGCCAGCAGCGTAGCTAGGGGAGGGACCCAGTACTTC.

CDR3 nucleotide sequence: TGTGCCAGCAGCCAAGATGACTACAATCAGCCCCAGCATTTT. Protein product: CASSQDDYNQPQHF. The rearrangement links TRBV4-2 to TRBJ1-5; D is unclear. This CDR3 has 14 residues. Deletions cut 0 bases from V and 3 bases from J, with 6 bases between. Germline V gene sequence: CDR1 LGHNA, CDR2 YNFKEQ.